Here is one T cell receptor beta chain with its context. What antigen it recognizes has not been identified. No base quality values were provided; no much bigger clone lies one nucleotide off. Library preparation used PCR. The listed sequencing device is Illumina HiSeq 2500. TCR library preparation used molecular barcoding, with unique molecular identifiers applied to normalize quantification of the TCRbeta repertoire. TCRdb trimmed public reads at Q25 via fastp, called clones via MiXCR and kept in-frame beta chains. Entries are consolidated by CDR3 protein sequence, retaining the most common genes and DNA. The sample profile shows about 250,000 distinct CDR3 sequences; under 30% of them were found once. 4.5% to 5.5% of the sample lies in the top ten. The CDR3 goes from the cysteine to the phenylalanine over 14 residues. This entry keeps only the CDR3 DNA: 42 bases, framed from base 1. The junction shows trimming of 1 base on V and 6 bases on J, plus 10 bases between the germline ends. CDR1 SEHNR and CDR2 FQNEAQ were looked up in the germline V gene (reference sequence).

The data originate from a study of T-cell reconstitution after alpha-beta-depleted transplantation in children (dated by TCRdb to the mid-2010s). For the study in its entirety: T-cell immune reconstitution after TCRalphabeta/CD19-depleted allogeneic hematopoietic cell transplantation in children was quantitatively tracked in the study by means of TCR repertoire profiling.

The treatment or condition label of this sample denotes: allogeneic hematopoietic cell transplantation with graft depleted of TCRalphabeta T cells and CD19 B cells. The transplant recipients were children given TCRalphabeta/CD19-depleted allogeneic hematopoietic cell grafts. What the work shows at the level of the full study, not this receptor alone: Over subsequent months, a decline in hyperexpanded clone frequencies was noted, and after one year, T-cell counts and TCRbeta diversity were mostly ascribed to newly produced T cells. About two months after transplant, the apparently early recovery of alphabetaT-cell counts reportedly depended on just several hundred clones that had expanded rapidly and came from non-depleted graft cells. In some patients, high TCRbeta diversity at day 60 was attributed to recipient T cells and intrathymic progenitors that had survived conditioning.

The clonotype was recovered from a female patient younger than 10 who had a stem cell transplant for congenital amegakaryocytic thrombocytopenia, so the T cells may come from the graft donor. The sample consisted of PBMCs, mostly from graft donor cells, taken 360 days after TCRalphabeta/CD19-depleted stem cell transplant. This chain joins TRBV7-9 to TRBJ2-1, and perhaps TRBD2 as D gene, on 5 matching bases. The CDR3 is CASSLVRGSNEQFF. The sequenced DNA is TGTGCCAGCAGCTTAGTCCGGGGAAGCAATGAGCAGTTCTTC.